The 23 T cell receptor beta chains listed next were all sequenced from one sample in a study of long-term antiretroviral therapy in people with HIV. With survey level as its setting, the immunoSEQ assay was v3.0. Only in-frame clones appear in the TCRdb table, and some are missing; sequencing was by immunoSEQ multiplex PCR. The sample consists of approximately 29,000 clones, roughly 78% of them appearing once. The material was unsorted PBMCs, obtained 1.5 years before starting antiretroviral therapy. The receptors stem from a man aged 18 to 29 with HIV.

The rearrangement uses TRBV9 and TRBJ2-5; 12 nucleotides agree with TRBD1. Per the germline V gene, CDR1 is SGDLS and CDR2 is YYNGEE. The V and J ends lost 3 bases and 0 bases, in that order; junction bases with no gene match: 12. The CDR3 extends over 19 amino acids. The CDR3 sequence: CASSGEGVGTGGHQETQYF. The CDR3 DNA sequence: TGTGCCAGCAGCGGAGAGGGAGTTGGGACAGGGGGCCACCAAGAGACCCAGTACTTC.

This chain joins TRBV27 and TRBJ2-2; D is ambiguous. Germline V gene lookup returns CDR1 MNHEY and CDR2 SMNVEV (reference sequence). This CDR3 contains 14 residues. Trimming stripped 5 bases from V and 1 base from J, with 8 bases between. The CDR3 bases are TGTGCCAGCAGTGTATGGGGGAACACCGGGGAGCTGTTTTTT. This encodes CASSVWGNTGELFF.

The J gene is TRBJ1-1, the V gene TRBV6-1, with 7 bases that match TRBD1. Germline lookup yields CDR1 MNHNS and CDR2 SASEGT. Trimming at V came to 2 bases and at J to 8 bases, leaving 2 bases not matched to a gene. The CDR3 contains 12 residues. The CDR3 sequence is CASSEWGQEAFF. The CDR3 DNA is TGTGCCAGCAGTGAATGGGGACAGGAAGCTTTCTTT.

The CDR3 DNA sequence: TGTGCCAGCAGTCCCCGACTAGCGGGACCCGAAGAGACCCAGTACTTC. This translates into CASSPRLAGPEETQYF. The J gene is TRBJ2-5, the V gene TRBV28; 11 bases align to TRBD2. Germline V lookup: CDR1 MDHEN, CDR2 SYDVKM. V lost 5 bases and J lost 3; bases outside the gene matches: 8. There are 16 residues in the CDR3.

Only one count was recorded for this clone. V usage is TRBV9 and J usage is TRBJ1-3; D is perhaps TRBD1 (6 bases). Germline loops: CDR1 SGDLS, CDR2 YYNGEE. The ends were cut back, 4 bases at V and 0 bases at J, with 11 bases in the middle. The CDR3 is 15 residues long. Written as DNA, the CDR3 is TGTGCCAGCAGCTCGACAGGTAGCTCTGGAAACACCATATATTTT. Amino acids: CASSSTGSSGNTIYF.

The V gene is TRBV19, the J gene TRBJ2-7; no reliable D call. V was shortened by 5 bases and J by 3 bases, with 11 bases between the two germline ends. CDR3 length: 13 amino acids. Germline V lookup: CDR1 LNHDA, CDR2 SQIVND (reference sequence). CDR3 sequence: CASSQAINYEQYF. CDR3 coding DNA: TGTGCCAGTAGTCAAGCGATCAACTACGAGCAGTACTTC.

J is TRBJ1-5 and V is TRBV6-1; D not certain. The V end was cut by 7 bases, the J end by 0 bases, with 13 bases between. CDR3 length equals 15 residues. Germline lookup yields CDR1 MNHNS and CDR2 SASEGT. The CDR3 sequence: CASIEEAYSNQPQHF. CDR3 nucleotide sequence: TGTGCCAGCATCGAAGAGGCATATAGCAATCAGCCCCAGCATTTT.

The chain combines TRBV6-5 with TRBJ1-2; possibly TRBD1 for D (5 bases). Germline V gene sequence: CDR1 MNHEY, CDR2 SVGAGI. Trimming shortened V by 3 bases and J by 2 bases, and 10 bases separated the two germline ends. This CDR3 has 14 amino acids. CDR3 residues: CASSYRQPNYGYTF. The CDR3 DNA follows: TGTGCCAGCAGTTATCGACAGCCGAACTATGGCTACACCTTC.

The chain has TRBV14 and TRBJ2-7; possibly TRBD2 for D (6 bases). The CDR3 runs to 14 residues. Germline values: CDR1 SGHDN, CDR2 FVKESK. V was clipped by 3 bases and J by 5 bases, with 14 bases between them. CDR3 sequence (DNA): TGTGCCAGCAGCCATGCCGGCGGGGTGAACGAGCAGTACTTC. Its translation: CASSHAGGVNEQYF.

The CDR3 spells CASSSAGTGVYGYTF. The CDR3 DNA follows: TGTGCCAGCAGTTCCGCCGGGACAGGGGTCTATGGCTACACCTTC. V usage is TRBV5-6 and J usage is TRBJ1-2, with TRBD1 matching over 10 bases. This CDR3 is built from 15 residues. With 5 bases clipped from V and 4 bases from J, the junction kept 8 bases outside the gene matches. Germline CDR1 and CDR2: SGHDT and YYEEEE.

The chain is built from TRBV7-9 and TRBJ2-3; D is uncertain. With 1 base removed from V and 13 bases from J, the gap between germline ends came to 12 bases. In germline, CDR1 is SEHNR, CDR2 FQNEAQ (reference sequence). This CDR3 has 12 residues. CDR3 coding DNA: TGTGCCAGCAGCTTAGAGGTTAAACCCGAGTATTTT. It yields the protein CASSLEVKPEYF.

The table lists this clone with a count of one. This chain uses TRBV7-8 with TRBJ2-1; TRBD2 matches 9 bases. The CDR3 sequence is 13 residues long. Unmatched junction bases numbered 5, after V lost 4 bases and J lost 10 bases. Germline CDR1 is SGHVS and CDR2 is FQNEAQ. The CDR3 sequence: CASSSSGISEQFF. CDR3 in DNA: TGTGCCAGCAGCTCTAGCGGGATCAGCGAGCAGTTCTTC.

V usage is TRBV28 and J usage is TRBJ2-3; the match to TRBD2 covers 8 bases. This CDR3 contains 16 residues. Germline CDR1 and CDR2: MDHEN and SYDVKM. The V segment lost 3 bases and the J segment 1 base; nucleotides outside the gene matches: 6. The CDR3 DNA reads TGTGCCAGCAGTTTTCTTGCGGGAGGCGGCACAGATACGCAGTATTTT. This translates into CASSFLAGGGTDTQYF.

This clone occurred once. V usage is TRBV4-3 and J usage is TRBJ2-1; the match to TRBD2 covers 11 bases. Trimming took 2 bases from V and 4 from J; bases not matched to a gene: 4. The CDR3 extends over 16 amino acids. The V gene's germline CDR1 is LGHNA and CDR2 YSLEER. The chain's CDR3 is CASSQTSGSRYNEQFF. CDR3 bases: TGCGCCAGCAGCCAAACTAGCGGGAGTCGGTACAATGAGCAGTTCTTC.

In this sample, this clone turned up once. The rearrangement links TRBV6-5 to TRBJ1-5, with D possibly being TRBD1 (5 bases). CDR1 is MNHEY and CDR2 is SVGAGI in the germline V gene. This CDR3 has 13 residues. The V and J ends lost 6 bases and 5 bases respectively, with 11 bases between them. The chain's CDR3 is CASRKVGDQPQHF. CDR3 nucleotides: TGTGCCAGCAGGAAGGTAGGGGATCAGCCCCAGCATTTT.

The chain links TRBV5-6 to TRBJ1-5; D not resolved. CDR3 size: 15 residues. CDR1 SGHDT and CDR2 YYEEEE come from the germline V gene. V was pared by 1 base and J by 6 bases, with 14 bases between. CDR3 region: CASSLFGERSQPQHF. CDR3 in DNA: TGTGCCAGCAGCTTGTTTGGGGAAAGAAGTCAGCCCCAGCATTTT.

CDR3 bases: TGTGCCAGCAGTGGGGTGGCCGCGAACACTGAAGCTTTCTTT. Translated: CASSGVAANTEAFF. The chain combines TRBV2 with TRBJ1-1; D unclear. This CDR3 has 14 amino acids. Between the trimmed V and J ends, which lost 4 bases and 1 base, there was a span of 10 bases. The germline V gene has CDR1 SNHLY and CDR2 FYNNEI.

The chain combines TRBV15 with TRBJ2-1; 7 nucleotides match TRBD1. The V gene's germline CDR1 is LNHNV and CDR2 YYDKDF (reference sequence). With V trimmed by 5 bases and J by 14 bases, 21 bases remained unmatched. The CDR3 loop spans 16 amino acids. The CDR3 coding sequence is TGTGCCACCAGCTCCCACGAGGGGGCACTTTTTCGGGACGAGTTCTTC. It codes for CATSSHEGALFRDEFF.

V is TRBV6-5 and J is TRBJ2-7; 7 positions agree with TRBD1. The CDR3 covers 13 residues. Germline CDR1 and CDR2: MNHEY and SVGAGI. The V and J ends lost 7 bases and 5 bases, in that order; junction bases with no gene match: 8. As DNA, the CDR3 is TGTGCCAGCATTGCCCAGGGGGAGAACGAGCAGTACTTC. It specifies CASIAQGENEQYF.

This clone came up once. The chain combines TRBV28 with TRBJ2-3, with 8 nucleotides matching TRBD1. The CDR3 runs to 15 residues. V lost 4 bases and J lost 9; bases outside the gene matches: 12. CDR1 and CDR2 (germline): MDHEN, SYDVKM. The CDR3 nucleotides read TGTGCCAGCAGTTCGGGACAGGTTGGCGCAAGAACGCAGTATTTT. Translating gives CASSSGQVGARTQYF.

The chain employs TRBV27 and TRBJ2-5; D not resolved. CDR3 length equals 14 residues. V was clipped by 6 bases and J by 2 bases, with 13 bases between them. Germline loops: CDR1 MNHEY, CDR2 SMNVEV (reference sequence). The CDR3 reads CASSSHYPQETQYF. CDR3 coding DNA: TGTGCCAGCAGCAGCCATTACCCTCAAGAGACCCAGTACTTC.

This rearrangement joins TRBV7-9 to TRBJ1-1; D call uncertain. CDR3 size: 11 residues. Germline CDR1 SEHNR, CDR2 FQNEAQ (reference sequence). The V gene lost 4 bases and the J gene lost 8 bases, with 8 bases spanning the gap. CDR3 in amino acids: CASSSGREAFF. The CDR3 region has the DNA TGTGCCAGCAGCTCCGGCCGGGAAGCTTTCTTT.

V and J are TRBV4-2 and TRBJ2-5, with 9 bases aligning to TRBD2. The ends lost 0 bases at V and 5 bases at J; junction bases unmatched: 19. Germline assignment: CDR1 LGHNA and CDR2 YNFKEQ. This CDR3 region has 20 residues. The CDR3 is CASSQEPPGRGGYSQETQYF. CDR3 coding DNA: TGTGCCAGCAGCCAAGAGCCCCCGGGGCGGGGGGGATACTCGCAGGAGACCCAGTACTTC.